Shown below are 32 T cell receptor beta chains from a single sample sequenced in a study of T cells in Graves' hyperthyroidism and ophthalmopathy. From RNA transcripts, TCR beta CDR3 regions were amplified. When the TCR CDR3 underwent first-round RT-PCR, the HTBI primer set was used. In TCRdb, the multiplex PCR reads were re-called with MiXCR into one record per CDR3 protein. The top ten hold around 8% of the sample, which has about 720,000 distinct CDR3 sequences, roughly 15% seen once. Sequenced sample: blood. These receptors all come from a man aged 18 to 29 with Graves' hyperthyroidism.

There are many counts of this clonotype. This chain connects TRBV6-5 to TRBJ2-7; D ambiguous. The CDR3 consists of 14 residues. Looked up from germline, CDR1 is MNHEY and CDR2 is SVGAGI. Between the trimmed V and J ends, which lost 0 bases and 2 bases, there was a span of 8 bases. Here the CDR3 reads CASSYSSMTYEQYF. CDR3 coding DNA: TGTGCCAGCAGTTACTCGTCTATGACCTACGAGCAGTACTTC.

This CDR3 is CASSQANYNEQFF. The CDR3 region has the DNA TGTGCCAGCAGCCAAGCTAACTACAATGAGCAGTTCTTC. The V call is TRBV14, the J call TRBJ2-1; no clear D gene. Germline CDR1 and CDR2: SGHDN and FVKESK. V lost 1 base, J lost 3 bases, and 4 bases lay in between. The CDR3 sequence is 13 residues long. The variable domain in full, with the rest retrieved from reference TRBV14 and TRBJ2-1, is EAGVTQFPSHSVIEKGQTVTLRCDPISGHDNLYWYRRVMGKEIKFLLHFVKESKQDESGMPNNRFLAERTGGTYSTLKVQPAELEDSGVYFCASSQANYNEQFFGPGTRLTVL.

Many counts were recorded for this clonotype. The J gene is TRBJ1-1, the V gene TRBV2; TRBD1 aligns across 11 bases. Per germline, CDR1 SNHLY and CDR2 FYNNEI. J was trimmed by 10 bases and V by 5 bases; bases with no gene match: 9. The CDR3 has 14 residues. The CDR3 here is CASSRGGQGARAFF. The CDR3 DNA reads as TGTGCCAGCAGTCGTGGAGGACAGGGGGCTAGAGCTTTCTTT.

V is TRBV9 and J is TRBJ2-7; D unclear. V lost 2 bases and J lost 0, with 12 bases in between. The length of the CDR3 is 15 residues. Germline-derived CDR1 and CDR2 are SGDLS and YYNGEE. CDR3 DNA sequence: TGTGCCAGCAGCGTTGGCGCGGCGGCCTCCTACGAGCAGTACTTC. Encoded protein: CASSVGAAASYEQYF.

V gene TRBV5-8 combines with J gene TRBJ2-6; TRBD1 aligns across 9 bases. The V segment lost 4 bases and the J segment 4 bases; nucleotides outside the gene matches: 15. Germline CDR1 is SGHTS and CDR2 is YDEGEE. The CDR3 totals 19 residues. CDR3 DNA sequence: TGTGCCAGCAGCCAAGATTGGGACAGGGAAAACTACGGGGCCAACGTCCTGACTTTC. This encodes CASSQDWDRENYGANVLTF.

This clonotype came up a few times. The V gene is TRBV20-1, the J gene TRBJ2-5; TRBD2 matches 11 bases. CDR3 length: 15 amino acids. Germline loops: CDR1 DFQATT, CDR2 SNEGSKA (reference sequence). V lost 4 bases and J lost 5; bases outside the gene matches: 9. The CDR3: CSATTSGSKLETQYF. CDR3 in DNA: TGCAGTGCTACCACTAGCGGGAGTAAATTGGAGACCCAGTACTTC.

This clonotype was recorded many times. The chain carries TRBV19 and TRBJ2-5, with TRBD2 matching over 7 bases. The germline CDR1 and CDR2 sequences are LNHDA and SQIVND (reference sequence). The V gene end was trimmed by 1 base and the J gene end by 5 bases; junction bases not matched to a gene: 4. The CDR3 covers 14 residues. CDR3 DNA sequence: TGTGCCAGTAGTATAGGACTAGCTGCGGAGACCCAGTACTTC. It translates to CASSIGLAAETQYF.

This clonotype was picked up a small number of times. J is TRBJ2-5 and V is TRBV3-1; 14 nucleotides agree with TRBD2. This CDR3 is 17 amino acids long. The V gene's germline CDR1 is LGHDT and CDR2 YNNKEL (reference sequence). V shed 4 bases and J 9 bases; nucleotides not matched to a gene: 13. CDR3 sequence: CASSLSGTSGGRVSQYF. The CDR3 nucleotides read TGTGCCAGCAGCCTCTCCGGGACTAGCGGGGGCAGGGTTTCCCAGTACTTC.

Many counts were recorded for this clonotype. The chain links TRBV7-2 to TRBJ2-7; 10 bases are shared with TRBD1. This CDR3 contains 15 residues. With V trimmed by 6 bases and J by 5 bases, 10 bases remained unmatched. Per the germline V gene, CDR1 is SGHTA and CDR2 is FQGNSA. The CDR3 coding sequence is TGTGCCAGCAGTCCGTGGGGACAGGGGACCAACGAGCAGTACTTC. Its translation is CASSPWGQGTNEQYF.

The sample holds many counts of this clonotype. V is TRBV30 and J is TRBJ2-7; TRBD2 is a possible D gene (6 bases). Germline V gene data show CDR1 as GTSNPN and CDR2 as SVGIG (reference sequence). This CDR3 contains 12 residues. Trimming took off 1 base at V and 3 bases at J, with 7 bases between the two ends. This CDR3 is CAWSGTNYEQYF. CDR3 in DNA: TGTGCCTGGAGTGGGACTAACTACGAGCAGTACTTC.

This clonotype was detected only once. The chain uses TRBV30 and TRBJ1-4; TRBD1 is a possible D gene (6 bases). The CDR3 sequence is 15 residues long. Germline V gives CDR1 GTSNPN, CDR2 SVGIG (reference sequence). Trimming cost V 1 base and J 8 bases, with 17 bases left between them. The CDR3 DNA is TGTGCCTGGAGTGATAAGACAGGACGTTTCGAAAAACTGTTTTTT. Translation gives CAWSDKTGRFEKLFF.

On this clonotype: A much bigger clone sits one base away, suggesting this may be a read error. J is TRBJ2-2 and V is TRBV2; D remains unclear. The CDR3 is 16 residues long. Germline assignment: CDR1 SNHLY and CDR2 FYNNEI. Between the trimmed V and J ends, which lost 4 bases and 0 bases, there was a span of 12 bases. The CDR3 here is CASSVYRATNTGELFF. In nucleotides, the CDR3 is TGTGCCAGCAGTGTGTATCGGGCAACGAACACCGGGGAGCTGTTTTTT.

This clonotype has ten or more counts. The chain is built from TRBV18 and TRBJ2-1, with a weak D call TRBD2 (6 bases). The CDR3 is 16 residues long. V lost 4 bases and J lost 0, with 13 bases in between. CDR1 KGHSH and CDR2 LQKENI come from the germline V gene. CDR3 residues: CASSLPLASSYNEQFF. CDR3 DNA: TGTGCCAGCTCACTTCCCCTAGCGAGCTCCTACAATGAGCAGTTCTTC. The full variable domain, completed using reference TRBV18 and TRBJ2-1, is NAGVMQNPRHLVRRRGQEARLRCSPMKGHSHVYWYRQLPEEGLKFMVYLQKENIIDESGMPKERFSAEFPKEGPSILRIQQVVRGDSAAYFCASSLPLASSYNEQFFGPGTRLTVL.

This clonotype was counted ten times or more. The rearrangement links TRBV2 to TRBJ2-7, with 7 nucleotides matching TRBD2. Germline lookup yields CDR1 SNHLY and CDR2 FYNNEI. After removal of 7 bases from V and 2 bases from J, the junction contained 8 bases not matched to a gene. The CDR3 has 14 amino acids. Here the CDR3 DNA reads TGTGCCAGCAAGCGGGGATCTGGGACCTACGAGCAGTACTTC. This codes for CASKRGSGTYEQYF.

This rearrangement joins TRBV28 to TRBJ2-1; 11 nucleotides line up with TRBD2. The germline V gene encodes CDR1 MDHEN and CDR2 SYDVKM. V dropped 6 bases and J dropped 0; count of bases not matched to a gene: 4. This CDR3 comprises 16 residues. The CDR3 coding sequence is TGTGCCAGCAGGTATACTAGCGGGAGCTCCTACAATGAGCAGTTCTTC. It encodes CASRYTSGSSYNEQFF.

This clonotype was detected many times. The chain's CDR3 is CASSPRASTYEQYF. CDR3 nucleotides: TGTGCCAGCTCACCACGTGCATCGACCTACGAGCAGTACTTC. The genes are TRBV18 and TRBJ2-7; D unclear. Trimming removed 1 base at V and 2 bases at J, with 9 bases between. Germline V gives CDR1 KGHSH, CDR2 LQKENI. CDR3 length: 14 residues.

The table lists this clonotype with a few counts. The chain uses TRBV20-1 and TRBJ2-2; the match to TRBD1 covers 11 bases. The V segment lost 2 bases and the J segment 7 bases; nucleotides outside the gene matches: 12. The CDR3 length is 17 residues. CDR1 and CDR2 (germline): DFQATT, SNEGSKA (reference sequence). Here the CDR3 reads CSARLPWTGGVDGELFF. Here the CDR3 DNA reads TGCAGTGCTAGACTTCCCTGGACAGGGGGCGTTGACGGGGAGCTGTTTTTT.

The chain recombines TRBV20-1 with TRBJ2-3; D is unclear. Germline V CDR1 and CDR2: DFQATT, SNEGSKA (reference sequence). V lost 6 bases to trimming and J lost 3 bases, with 13 bases between them. The CDR3 is made up of 13 amino acids. As DNA, the CDR3 is TGCAGTGCCCGAGCTCCGGTTACAGATACGCAGTATTTT. The encoded protein is CSARAPVTDTQYF.

This clonotype was found many times. The V gene is TRBV12-3 or TRBV12-4, the J gene TRBJ1-2; 7 bases match TRBD1. The J segment lost 2 bases and the V segment lost 4 bases, leaving 4 bases of the junction unmatched. This CDR3 comprises 14 residues. The CDR3 region is CASSSLTGNYGYTF. CDR3 nucleotide sequence: TGTGCCAGCAGTTCGCTGACAGGGAACTATGGCTACACCTTC.

The chain has TRBV3-1 and TRBJ2-1, with TRBD1 as a possible D gene (5 bases). The CDR3 is made up of 15 amino acids. Trimming removed 2 bases from V and 8 bases from J, with 16 bases in between. Germline values: CDR1 LGHDT, CDR2 YNNKEL (reference sequence). This CDR3 is CASSQSRGSIDEQFF. In DNA form, the CDR3 reads TGTGCCAGCAGCCAATCAAGGGGTTCTATCGATGAGCAGTTCTTC.

This clonotype was seen a few times. The chain is built from TRBV7-9 and TRBJ1-1; TRBD1 matches 7 bases. CDR1 is SEHNR and CDR2 is FQNEAQ in the germline V gene (reference sequence). The CDR3 is made up of 16 amino acids. V lost 4 bases to trimming and J lost 5 bases; unmatched junction nucleotides: 13. This chain's CDR3 is CASSSPTGAPWTEAFF. The CDR3 DNA reads TGTGCCAGCAGCTCCCCAACAGGGGCCCCGTGGACTGAAGCTTTCTTT.

In its sample, this clonotype was seen once. The V gene is TRBV20-1, the J gene TRBJ1-1; D perhaps matches TRBD1 (6 bases). From germline, CDR1 is DFQATT and CDR2 SNEGSKA (reference sequence). Trimming took 5 bases from V and 1 from J, leaving 14 bases between them. There are 14 residues in the CDR3. In nucleotides, the CDR3 is TGCAGTGCTGATTCGGGACATAAGAACACTGAAGCTTTCTTT. Encoded protein: CSADSGHKNTEAFF.

The sample holds one count of this clonotype. This may stem from a read error, because a much larger clone lies one nucleotide away. J is TRBJ2-1 and V is TRBV12-3 or TRBV12-4; D gene uncertain. V was cut by 3 bases and J by 4 bases, with 7 bases left in between. The CDR3 covers 13 residues. The CDR3 DNA reads as TGTGCCAGCAGTTTCATGCGTTACAATGAGCAGTTCTTC. Its protein product is CASSFMRYNEQFF.

This clonotype came up a few times. The rearrangement joins TRBV28 to TRBJ1-2; D is ambiguous. This CDR3 has 11 residues. Trimming pared 4 bases from V and 7 bases from J, leaving 7 bases between. CDR1 and CDR2 from the germline V gene are MDHEN and SYDVKM. The chain's CDR3 is CASSSRLGYTF. As DNA, the CDR3 is TGTGCCAGCAGTTCCCGCCTTGGCTACACCTTC.

A few counts support this clonotype. The rearrangement uses TRBV5-1 and TRBJ2-2; perhaps TRBD2 as D (6 bases). The CDR3 extends over 15 amino acids. Trimming left V 4 bases short and J 6 bases short, with 16 bases between. Looked up from germline, CDR1 is SGHRS and CDR2 is YFSETQ. This CDR3 is CASSPSRLVSGELFF. In nucleotides, the CDR3 is TGCGCCAGCAGCCCGTCCCGACTAGTGTCCGGGGAGCTGTTTTTT.

This clonotype was picked up many times. The chain is built from TRBV30 and TRBJ2-3; D not certain. Germline V CDR1 and CDR2: GTSNPN, SVGIG (reference sequence). The ends were cut back, 0 bases at V and 9 bases at J, with 16 bases in the middle. CDR3 length: 14 residues. The DNA of the CDR3 is TGTGCCTGGAGTGTAGGTCAGGAAGGCCCAACGCAGTATTTT. It is translated as CAWSVGQEGPTQYF. Complete variable domain (other parts from reference TRBV30 and TRBJ2-3): SQTIHQWPATLVQPVGSPLSLECTVEGTSNPNLYWYRQAAGRGLQLLFYSVGIGQISSEVPQNLSASRPQDRQFILSSKKLLLSDSGFYLCAWSVGQEGPTQYFGPGTRLTVL.

This clonotype appeared once. The J gene is TRBJ2-7, the V gene TRBV5-1, with 8 nucleotides matching TRBD2. This CDR3 comprises 14 residues. CDR1 and CDR2 from the germline V gene are SGHRS and YFSETQ. The V and J ends lost 7 bases and 0 bases, in that order; junction bases with no gene match: 6. CDR3: CASGGAGDSYEQYF. In DNA form, the CDR3 reads TGCGCCAGCGGGGGAGCGGGAGACTCCTACGAGCAGTACTTC.

In this sample, this clonotype turned up a few times. The CDR3 here is CASRDPGTGDEKLFF. CDR3 nucleotide sequence: TGTGCCAGCAGAGACCCCGGGACAGGGGACGAAAAACTGTTTTTT. This rearrangement joins TRBV6-1 to TRBJ1-4; 10 nucleotides agree with TRBD1. Germline V gives CDR1 MNHNS, CDR2 SASEGT. The CDR3 consists of 15 residues. J was trimmed by 8 bases and V by 6 bases; bases with no gene match: 9.

This clonotype was seen repeatedly, ten times or more. J is TRBJ1-5 and V is TRBV6-1, with 9 bases aligning to TRBD1. J was trimmed by 0 bases and V by 6 bases; bases with no gene match: 15. There are 19 residues in the CDR3. CDR1 and CDR2 from the germline V gene are MNHNS and SASEGT. The CDR3 DNA reads as TGTGCCAGCAGCCTCAACCTAGGACAGGGGTGGAATAGCAATCAGCCCCAGCATTTT. It is translated as CASSLNLGQGWNSNQPQHF.

This clonotype was seen at least ten times. The genes are TRBV6-1 and TRBJ1-1, with D unclear. Per germline, CDR1 MNHNS and CDR2 SASEGT. Trimming removed 2 bases at V and 4 bases at J, with 11 bases between. The CDR3 totals 14 residues. CDR3 protein: CASSEKGWGTEAFF. CDR3 in DNA: TGTGCCAGCAGTGAAAAGGGATGGGGCACTGAAGCTTTCTTT.

This clonotype has a count of ten or more. V and J are TRBV12-3 or TRBV12-4 and TRBJ2-7, with D perhaps TRBD1 (5 bases). The CDR3 extends over 14 amino acids. Trimming cost V 2 bases and J 6 bases, with 14 bases left between them. The CDR3 bases are TGTGCCAGCAGTTTAATGCAAGGGGCTAGCGAGCAGTACTTC. This codes for CASSLMQGASEQYF.

In this sample, this clonotype turned up a few times. The CDR3 bases are TGTGCCAGCAGTTTAAAGAGTGGGGGGGCGGATGAGCAGTTCTTC. Its translation: CASSLKSGGADEQFF. V gene TRBV5-4 combines with J gene TRBJ2-1; possible D gene TRBD2, 7 bases. The CDR3 loop spans 15 amino acids. The V end was cut by 5 bases, the J end by 8 bases, with 20 bases between. The V gene's germline CDR1 is SGHNT and CDR2 YYREEE (reference sequence).